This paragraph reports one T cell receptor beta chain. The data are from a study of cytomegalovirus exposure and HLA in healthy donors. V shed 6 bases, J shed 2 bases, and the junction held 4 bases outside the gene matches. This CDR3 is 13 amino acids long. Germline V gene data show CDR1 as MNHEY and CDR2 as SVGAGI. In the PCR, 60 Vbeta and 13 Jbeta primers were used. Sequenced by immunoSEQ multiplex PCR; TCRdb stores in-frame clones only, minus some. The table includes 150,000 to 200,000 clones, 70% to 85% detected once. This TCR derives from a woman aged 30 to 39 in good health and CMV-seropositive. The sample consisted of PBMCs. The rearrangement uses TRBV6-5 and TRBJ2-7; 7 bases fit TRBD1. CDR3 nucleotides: TGTGCCAGCAGCCGACAGGGACCCTACGAGCAGTACTTC. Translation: CASSRQGPYEQYF.